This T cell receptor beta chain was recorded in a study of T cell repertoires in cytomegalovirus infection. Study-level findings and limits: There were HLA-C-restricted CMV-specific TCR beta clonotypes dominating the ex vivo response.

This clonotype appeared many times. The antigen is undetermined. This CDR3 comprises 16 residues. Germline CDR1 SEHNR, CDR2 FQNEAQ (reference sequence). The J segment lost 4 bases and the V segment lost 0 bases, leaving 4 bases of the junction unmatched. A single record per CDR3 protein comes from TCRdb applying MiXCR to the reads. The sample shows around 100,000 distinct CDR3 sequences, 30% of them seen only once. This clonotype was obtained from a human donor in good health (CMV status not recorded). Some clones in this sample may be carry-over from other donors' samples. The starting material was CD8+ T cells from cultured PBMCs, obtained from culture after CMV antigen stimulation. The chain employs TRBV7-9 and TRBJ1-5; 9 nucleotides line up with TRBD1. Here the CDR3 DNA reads TGTGCCAGCAGCTTAGCCGGGACAGGGCCTAATCAGCCCCAGCATTTT. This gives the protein CASSLAGTGPNQPQHF.